The 16 T cell receptor beta chains below were found in one sample sequenced in a study of Graves' ophthalmopathy and Graves' hyperthyroidism. As the template, RNA transcripts were used to amplify TCR beta CDR3 regions. RT-PCR in the first round used HTBI primers; a second-round multiplex PCR followed. Each CDR3 protein gets one entry after TCRdb re-called the multiplex PCR reads with MiXCR. Altogether fewer than 250,000 distinct CDR3 sequences are present, just under 30% being singletons, with the ten largest covering around 10%. What was sequenced was peripheral blood. These receptor sequences come from a man over 45 with Graves' ophthalmopathy.

This clonotype has at least ten counts. This rearrangement joins TRBV4-1 to TRBJ1-1; D gene uncertain. Looked up from germline, CDR1 is MGHRA and CDR2 is YSYEKL. Deletions cut 3 bases from V and 2 bases from J, with 7 bases between. This CDR3 is 13 amino acids long. CDR3 protein: CASSHPLNTEAFF. DNA for the CDR3: TGCGCCAGCAGCCATCCCCTAAACACTGAAGCTTTCTTT.

The chain uses TRBV6-1 and TRBJ2-7; D possibly corresponds to TRBD1 (6 bases). Trimming removed 2 bases at V and 5 bases at J, with 16 bases between. The CDR3 is 15 residues long. Per the germline V gene, CDR1 is MNHNS and CDR2 is SASEGT. The CDR3 here is CASSERRAQGNEQYF. The CDR3 DNA reads TGTGCCAGCAGTGAACGCCGAGCACAGGGTAACGAGCAGTACTTC.

This clonotype was found many times. This CDR3 reads CASRDTGTFHETQYF. As DNA, the CDR3 is TGTGCCAGCAGAGATACCGGGACATTTCACGAGACCCAGTACTTC. The V gene is TRBV6-2 or TRBV6-3, the J gene TRBJ2-5, with D possibly being TRBD1 (6 bases). This CDR3 has 15 amino acids. CDR1 and CDR2 from the germline V gene are MNHEY and SVGEGT. V was cut by 6 bases and J by 5 bases, with 19 bases left in between.

The chain carries TRBV6-1 and TRBJ1-1; D ambiguous. The CDR3 totals 16 residues. Germline V gene data show CDR1 as MNHNS and CDR2 as SASEGT. The germline V and J ends were trimmed by 2 bases and 0 bases, with 13 bases remaining between them. The CDR3 DNA reads as TGTGCCAGCAGTGAAATCGCAGGTTTCATGAACACTGAAGCTTTCTTT. As protein: CASSEIAGFMNTEAFF.

The V and J genes are TRBV12-3 or TRBV12-4 and TRBJ1-2, with TRBD1 matching 9 bases. This CDR3 has 14 amino acids. The J segment lost 2 bases and the V segment lost 5 bases, leaving 3 bases of the junction unmatched. In DNA, the CDR3 is TGTGCCAGCAGTGGCGACAGGGGGAACTATGGCTACACCTTC. Translating it yields CASSGDRGNYGYTF.

This clonotype was counted at least ten times. This chain uses TRBV7-9 with TRBJ1-1; D remains ambiguous. The CDR3 sequence is 13 residues long. Per the germline V gene, CDR1 is SEHNR and CDR2 is FQNEAQ (reference sequence). V lost 3 bases, J lost 0 bases, and 5 bases lay in between. In DNA, the CDR3 is TGTGCCAGCAGCTTGGAATTGAACACTGAAGCTTTCTTT. It codes for CASSLELNTEAFF. Filled out from reference TRBV7-9 and TRBJ1-1, the complete variable domain reads DTGVSQNPRHKITKRGQNVTFRCDPISEHNRLYWYRQTLGQGPEFLTYFQNEAQLEKSRLLSDRFSAERPKGSFSTLEIQRTEQGDSAMYLCASSLELNTEAFFGQGTRLTVV.

This clonotype showed up many times. This chain connects TRBV6-5 to TRBJ2-7; TRBD1 or TRBD2 may be the D gene (5 bases each). The CDR3 loop spans 15 amino acids. V lost 11 bases and J 0 bases, leaving 20 bases between the germline ends. CDR1 and CDR2 from the germline V gene are MNHEY and SVGAGI. CDR3 sequence: CAVGPPGRSSYEQYF. The DNA of the CDR3 is TGTGCCGTCGGACCCCCGGGACGAAGCTCCTACGAGCAGTACTTC.

This clonotype was picked up many times. The J gene is TRBJ1-6, the V gene TRBV4-1; 9 bases fit TRBD1. The J segment lost 10 bases and the V segment lost 1 base, leaving 8 bases of the junction unmatched. The CDR3 contains 16 residues. Germline CDR1 reads MGHRA; CDR2 reads YSYEKL. The CDR3 here is CASSQVPGQGDSPLHF. In nucleotides, the CDR3 is TGCGCCAGCAGCCAAGTTCCGGGACAGGGTGACTCACCCCTCCACTTT.

This clonotype has a count of ten or more. The chain carries TRBV12-3 or TRBV12-4 and TRBJ1-5, with a weak D call TRBD1 (5 bases). Trimming removed 6 bases at V and 11 bases at J, with 17 bases between. This CDR3 has 13 residues. The CDR3 DNA is TGTGCCAGCAGCGATAGGGGACCCGGGTCCCAGCATTTT. Amino acid sequence: CASSDRGPGSQHF.

This clonotype has at least ten counts. This chain links TRBV27 with TRBJ1-1; D is unresolved. The length of the CDR3 is 13 residues. V was shortened by 6 bases and J by 0 bases, with 8 bases between the two germline ends. The germline gives CDR1 MNHEY, CDR2 SMNVEV (reference sequence). The CDR3 DNA reads as TGTGCCAGCAGAAAGACGGTGAACACTGAAGCTTTCTTT. The encoded protein is CASRKTVNTEAFF.

This clonotype was observed many times. This chain connects TRBV12-3 or TRBV12-4 to TRBJ1-3; 9 bases align to TRBD1. There are 14 residues in the CDR3. J lost 4 bases, V lost 3 bases, and 1 base had no gene match. CDR3 protein: CASSLDRGGNTIYF. The CDR3 nucleotides are TGTGCCAGCAGTTTGGACAGGGGCGGAAACACCATATATTTT.

The chain has TRBV12-3 or TRBV12-4 and TRBJ1-5; D unclear. This CDR3 contains 13 residues. Deletions cut 7 bases from V and 7 bases from J, with 14 bases between. CDR3 region: CASTSDEGQPQHF. The DNA of the CDR3 is TGTGCCAGCACCTCGGACGAAGGCCAGCCCCAGCATTTT.

This clonotype was detected many times. V is TRBV3-1 and J is TRBJ2-7; weak D call: TRBD2 (5 bases). The CDR3 spans 14 residues. Trimming stripped 4 bases from V and 4 bases from J, with 14 bases between. Germline CDR1 and CDR2: LGHDT and YNNKEL (reference sequence). This CDR3 reads CASSPSWTVYEQYF. CDR3 DNA sequence: TGTGCCAGCAGCCCTTCCTGGACTGTTTACGAGCAGTACTTC.

This clonotype was detected many times. CDR3 region: CASSWRRAFAGGVDEQYF. The DNA for the CDR3 is TGTGCCAGCAGCTGGAGACGGGCTTTTGCGGGAGGAGTAGACGAGCAGTACTTC. This chain links TRBV7-8 with TRBJ2-7, with 8 bases aligning to TRBD2. Germline V lookup: CDR1 SGHVS, CDR2 FQNEAQ. J gave up 5 bases and V 4 bases, and 19 bases lay outside the gene matches. The CDR3 covers 18 residues.

This clonotype occurred many times. The rearrangement uses TRBV12-3 or TRBV12-4 and TRBJ2-7; D ambiguous. Trimming left V 4 bases short and J 5 bases short, with 3 bases between. The CDR3 runs 10 residues. CDR3 in DNA: TGTGCCAGCAGTTATAACGAGCAGTACTTC. Protein: CASSYNEQYF.

This clonotype was detected ten times or more. This sequence joins TRBV20-1 and TRBJ1-1; D is perhaps TRBD1 (5 bases). CDR1 is DFQATT and CDR2 is SNEGSKA in the germline V gene (reference sequence). The CDR3 length is 12 residues. CDR3 residues: CSKTRVNTEAFF. The DNA for the CDR3 is TGCAGCAAAACCAGGGTGAACACTGAAGCTTTCTTT.